These T cell receptor beta chains were read from a single sample in a study of T cell clonotyping in hematopoietic cell transplantation. Libraries were prepared by immunoSEQ multiplex PCR; TCRdb keeps only in-frame clonotypes and omits some of them. This table holds some 16,000 clones, roughly 91% found once. Sequencing was performed on peripheral blood mononuclear cells. All receptors come from a man aged 35-49 years in good health. Some clones in this sample may be carry-over from other donors' samples. Each CDR3 is given with its conserved first and last residue. The order of the fields is V gene, J gene, D gene, CDR3 DNA, CDR3 protein. D genes are given only for firm matches.

v_call: TRBV19; j_call: TRBJ1-2; d_call: -; cdr3_nt: TGTGCCAGTAGTAGGGGGGGAGATAACTATGGCTACACCTTC; cdr3_aa: CASSRGGDNYGYTF
v_call: TRBV7-2; j_call: TRBJ1-3; d_call: TRBD1; cdr3_nt: TGTGCCAGCAGCCTAACCTCGGGACAGGTTAACTCTGGAAACACCATATATTTT; cdr3_aa: CASSLTSGQVNSGNTIYF
v_call: TRBV27; j_call: TRBJ2-7; d_call: TRBD2; cdr3_nt: TGTGCCAGCAGTTCAAAGACTAGCGGGGGTGCCTACGAGCAGTACTTC; cdr3_aa: CASSSKTSGGAYEQYF
v_call: TRBV25-1; j_call: TRBJ1-6; d_call: -; cdr3_nt: TGTGCCAGCAGAGGCTCACCCCTCCACTTT; cdr3_aa: CASRGSPLHF
v_call: TRBV4-2; j_call: TRBJ2-3; d_call: TRBD1; cdr3_nt: TGTGCCAGCAGCCACCGGACAGGGGAAGGCCCAGATACGCAGTATTTT; cdr3_aa: CASSHRTGEGPDTQYF
v_call: TRBV11-2; j_call: TRBJ2-3; d_call: -; cdr3_nt: TGTGCCAGCACCTTAACGGGTTGGGGAGATACGCAGTATTTT; cdr3_aa: CASTLTGWGDTQYF
v_call: TRBV4-1; j_call: TRBJ2-7; d_call: -; cdr3_nt: TGCGCCAGCAGCTACGGGGATGACTACGAGCAGTACTTC; cdr3_aa: CASSYGDDYEQYF
v_call: TRBV2; j_call: TRBJ2-7; d_call: -; cdr3_nt: TGTGCCAGTTCGAAAGGCCCCTACGAGCAGTACTTC; cdr3_aa: CASSKGPYEQYF
v_call: TRBV27; j_call: TRBJ2-7; d_call: TRBD2; cdr3_nt: TGTGCCAGCAGTTTATCGGGGAGGACTAGCGGATTCTCCTACGAGCAGTACTTC; cdr3_aa: CASSLSGRTSGFSYEQYF
v_call: TRBV14; j_call: TRBJ1-4; d_call: -; cdr3_nt: TGTGCCAGCAGCCCCCGACCTGCGCCCTGGGGGGAAAAACTGTTTTTT; cdr3_aa: CASSPRPAPWGEKLFF
v_call: TRBV7-2; j_call: TRBJ2-2; d_call: -; cdr3_nt: TGTGCCAGTCAACCGGGAGTTAACACCGGGGAGCTGTTTTTT; cdr3_aa: CASQPGVNTGELFF
v_call: TRBV7-8; j_call: TRBJ1-1; d_call: -; cdr3_nt: TGTGCCAGCAAAGGAGGGGGGAACACTGAAGCTTTCTTT; cdr3_aa: CASKGGGNTEAFF
v_call: TRBV9; j_call: TRBJ2-2; d_call: TRBD1; cdr3_nt: TGTGCCAGCAGCGTGGGGACAGCGAACACCGGGGAGCTGTTTTTT; cdr3_aa: CASSVGTANTGELFF